This record looks at one T cell receptor beta chain sequence and its context. Its antigen is unidentified. This record belongs to a study of shared clonotypes between healthy human individuals. This table comes from immunoSEQ multiplex PCR, and its TCRdb copy is limited to in-frame clones, with some not included. The sample holds more than 2 million clones; nearly 97% are singletons and the top ten take around 0.13%. The CDR3 length is 15 residues. Germline assignment: CDR1 MGHRA and CDR2 YSYEKL. V shed 0 bases and J shed 10 bases, with 13 bases lying between them. General observations from the study: Naive CD4 clonotypes overlapped across a handful of donors at around 4.7%. Few donors limited the genetic and exposure-history diversity represented. Across subsets, estimated richness was generally greater for naive than for memory populations.

All donors qualified as healthy HIV-negative adults and had experienced no recent acute infections or vaccinations. The sequenced material came from naive CD4+ T cells sorted from blood. Indicated subset: CD45RA+ positively selected. The chain links TRBV4-1 to TRBJ1-6; perhaps TRBD1 as D (6 bases). This sequence was found in a man younger than 30 in good health. CDR3 region: CASSQDPGGVSPLHF. DNA of the CDR3: TGCGCCAGCAGCCAAGATCCCGGGGGCGTATCACCCCTCCACTTT.